The clone carrying this T cell receptor (beta chain) has at least ten counts. Its cognate antigen is unknown. J gave up 5 bases and V 5 bases, and 23 bases lay outside the gene matches. The length of the CDR3 is 20 residues. Germline V lookup: CDR1 SEHNR, CDR2 FQNEAQ (reference sequence). The authors amplified TCR beta CDR3 from genomic DNA using two-round multiplex PCR. With primers specific to each TRBV and TRBJ gene, the first-round PCR was performed. Universal primers drove the second round of PCR amplification. One entry per CDR3 protein results from TCRdb running MiXCR on the multiplex PCR reads. There are about 16,000 distinct CDR3 sequences in the sample; more than 35% occur only once, and roughly 37% lies in the top ten. This sample is drawn from a study of prognosis after radiotherapy for stage I lung cancer. Study as a whole: Receipt of concurrent therapy with stereotactic body radiotherapy occurred in no patient. Whole-study findings and limits: Differing TRBV and TRBJ gene usage was reportedly seen between patients with and without metastases.

The input for sequencing was PBMCs, taken before or after stereotactic body radiation therapy (not recorded which). The receptor's source is a donor aged 50 or older with non-small cell lung cancer. V gene TRBV7-9 combines with J gene TRBJ2-1, with TRBD2 identical over 8 bases. The DNA of the CDR3 is TGTGCCAGCAGCCCCATTATCGGATGGTCTACGGGAGGGCCCAACAATGAGCAGTTCTTC. It is translated as CASSPIIGWSTGGPNNEQFF.